Listed here are 10 T cell receptor beta chains from one sample, sequenced in a study of blood T cell repertoires in COVID-19. Here immunoSEQ multiplex PCR was the method, and the copy in TCRdb shows in-frame clones only, minus some. The sample yields 55,000 to 65,000 clones, more than 85% seen once. The sequencing input was peripheral blood. These receptors were taken from a man in his 60s with acute or convalescent COVID-19.

This chain connects TRBV5-1 to TRBJ1-1; D is undetermined. CDR3 length: 13 amino acids. Germline CDR1 reads SGHRS; CDR2 reads YFSETQ. Deletions cut 4 bases from V and 2 bases from J, with 9 bases between. CDR3 amino acids: CASSENLNTEAFF. The CDR3 coding sequence is TGCGCCAGCAGCGAAAACCTAAACACTGAAGCTTTCTTT.

The chain recombines TRBV28 with TRBJ1-6; D unclear. Germline assignment: CDR1 MDHEN and CDR2 SYDVKM. Trimming left V 5 bases short and J 0 bases short, with 8 bases between. The CDR3 covers 15 residues. The DNA for the CDR3 is TGTGCCAGCAGTATCGCGAGCTCCTATAATTCACCCCTCCACTTT. It translates to CASSIASSYNSPLHF.

This chain connects TRBV5-4 to TRBJ2-2; D ambiguous. The ends were cut back, 0 bases at V and 3 bases at J, with 12 bases in the middle. CDR3 length: 16 amino acids. Per germline, CDR1 SGHNT and CDR2 YYREEE (reference sequence). The CDR3: CASSLENGRDTGELFF. CDR3 coding DNA: TGTGCCAGCAGCTTGGAAAATGGCCGGGACACCGGGGAGCTGTTTTTT. Full variable domain (rest looked up from reference TRBV5-4 and TRBJ2-2): ETGVTQSPTHLIKTRGQQVTLRCSSQSGHNTVSWYQQALGQGPQFIFQYYREEENGRGNFPPRFSGLQFPNYSSELNVNALELDDSALYLCASSLENGRDTGELFFGEGSRLTVL.

This chain joins TRBV15 and TRBJ1-1; D gene unclear. The CDR3 runs to 11 residues. Germline V gene sequence: CDR1 LNHNV, CDR2 YYDKDF (reference sequence). The V gene lost 5 bases and the J gene lost 1 base, with 2 bases spanning the gap. CDR3 in amino acids: CATSQNTEAFF. The CDR3 region has the DNA TGTGCCACCAGCCAGAACACTGAAGCTTTCTTT.

The genes are TRBV6-6 and TRBJ1-2, with D tentatively TRBD1 (5 bases). This CDR3 has 12 residues. The germline gives CDR1 MNHNY, CDR2 SVGAGI (reference sequence). The V end was cut by 5 bases, the J end by 6 bases, with 10 bases between. As DNA, the CDR3 is TGTGCCAGCAGTGGACATGTTGATGGCTACACCTTC. Protein sequence: CASSGHVDGYTF.

This chain uses TRBV6-6 with TRBJ1-2, with a possible D match to TRBD1 (5 bases). This CDR3 region has 16 residues. Trimming took 0 bases from V and 0 from J, leaving 11 bases between them. In germline, CDR1 is MNHNY, CDR2 SVGAGI (reference sequence). The CDR3 DNA reads as TGTGCCAGCAGTTACTCTCCAACGACAGCTAACTATGGCTACACCTTC. It codes for CASSYSPTTANYGYTF.

This clone was picked up a small number of times. This rearrangement joins TRBV12-3 or TRBV12-4 to TRBJ2-5; no clear D. The CDR3 is made up of 11 amino acids. Trimming cost V 5 bases and J 5 bases, with 6 bases left between them. The CDR3 spells CASSRGETQYF. CDR3 DNA sequence: TGTGCCAGCAGTCGTGGCGAGACCCAGTACTTC.

This clone was counted a single time. The V call is TRBV19, the J call TRBJ2-3; the D gene is possibly TRBD1 (6 bases). The CDR3 extends over 14 amino acids. Germline CDR1 reads LNHDA; CDR2 reads SQIVND (reference sequence). Trimming cost V 4 bases and J 3 bases, with 11 bases left between them. CDR3 residues: CASSTSTGTDTQYF. The CDR3 DNA sequence: TGTGCCAGTAGTACGTCGACAGGAACAGATACGCAGTATTTT.

V is TRBV19 and J is TRBJ1-2, with a weak D call TRBD1 (6 bases). V shed 10 bases and J shed 4 bases, with 16 bases lying between them. Germline-derived CDR1 and CDR2 are LNHDA and SQIVND (reference sequence). The CDR3 totals 13 residues. CDR3 sequence: CATSGGALYGYTF. CDR3 DNA sequence: TGTGCCACCTCCGGGGGGGCCCTCTATGGCTACACCTTC. Filled out from reference TRBV19 and TRBJ1-2, the complete variable domain reads DGGITQSPKYLFRKEGQNVTLSCEQNLNHDAMYWYRQDPGQGLRLIYYSQIVNDFQKGDIAEGYSVSREKKESFPLTVTSAQKNPTAFYLCATSGGALYGYTFGSGTRLTVV.

The chain is built from TRBV25-1 and TRBJ2-7, with TRBD1 matching over 11 bases. J lost 6 bases, V lost 1 base, and 14 bases had no gene match. CDR3 length equals 18 residues. Germline CDR1 is MGHDK and CDR2 is SYGVNS. The CDR3 bases are TGTGCCAGCAGTGAATGGACAGGGGGCGTCGGATCTCATGGCGAGCAGTACTTC. Amino acids: CASSEWTGGVGSHGEQYF.